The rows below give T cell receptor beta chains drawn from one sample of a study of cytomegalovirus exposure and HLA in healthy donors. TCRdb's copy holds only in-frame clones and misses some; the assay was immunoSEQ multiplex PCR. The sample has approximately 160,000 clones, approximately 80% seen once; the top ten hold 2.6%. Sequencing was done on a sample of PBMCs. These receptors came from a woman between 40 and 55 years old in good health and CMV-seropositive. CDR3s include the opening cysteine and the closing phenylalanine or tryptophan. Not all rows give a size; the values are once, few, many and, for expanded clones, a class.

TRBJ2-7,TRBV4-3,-,CASSQERGYSYEQYF
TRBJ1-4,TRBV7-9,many,CASSLEGTGYEKLFF
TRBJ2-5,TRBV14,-,CASSQTGGETQYF
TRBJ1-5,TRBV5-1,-,CASSLAGANQPQHF
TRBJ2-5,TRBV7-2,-,CASSLEASGGRQETQYF
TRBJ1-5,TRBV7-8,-,CASSSGQGQYQPQHF
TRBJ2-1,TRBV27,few,CASSPIAGGRNEQFF
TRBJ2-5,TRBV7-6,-,CASTVGTGVLQETQYF
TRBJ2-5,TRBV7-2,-,CASSRLSGRGETQYF
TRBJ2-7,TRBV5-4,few,CASSLDRGHEQYF
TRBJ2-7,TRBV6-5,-,CASSLSDNYEQYF
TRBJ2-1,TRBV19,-,CASREGAYNEQFF
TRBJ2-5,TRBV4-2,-,CASSQDGGSPPETQYF
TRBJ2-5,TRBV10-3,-,CAISESSGTYQETQYF
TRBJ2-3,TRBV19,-,CASSSSSGTGGTDTQYF
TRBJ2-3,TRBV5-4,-,CASSLDQSVDTQYF
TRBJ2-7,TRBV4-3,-,CASSQDLFAEQYF
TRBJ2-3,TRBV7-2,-,CASSPGLADTDTQYF
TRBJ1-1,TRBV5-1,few,CASSLGGQGRAEAFF
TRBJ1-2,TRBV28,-,CASSSPGQEITNYGYTF
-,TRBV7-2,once,CASSLTASGGVYEQYF
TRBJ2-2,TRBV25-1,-,CASKKPNTGELFF
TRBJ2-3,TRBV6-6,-,CASTTGATDTQYF
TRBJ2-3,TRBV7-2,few,CASSSTGTGAVGTQYF
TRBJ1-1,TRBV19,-,CASSLTGNSDTEAFF
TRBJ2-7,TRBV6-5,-,CASSFRGQGVSYEQYF
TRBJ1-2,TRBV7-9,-,CASSQGTGVYGYTF
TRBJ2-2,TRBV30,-,CAWNRGGSNTGELFF
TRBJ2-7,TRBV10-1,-,CASSAKGLTYEQYF
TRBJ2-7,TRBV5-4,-,CASSLWGLTYEQYF
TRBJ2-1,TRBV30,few,CAWSVRDEQFF
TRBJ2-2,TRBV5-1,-,CASSFHSPGELFF
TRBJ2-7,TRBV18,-,CASSPLAGALHEQYF
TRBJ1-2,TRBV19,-,CASSIQGLDGYTF
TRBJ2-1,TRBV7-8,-,CASSLRPELASTYNEQFF
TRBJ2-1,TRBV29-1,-,CSVEGSGAYNEQFF
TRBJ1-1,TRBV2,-,CASSEQGADTEAFF
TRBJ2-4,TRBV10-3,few,CAISESFVKEAKNIQYF
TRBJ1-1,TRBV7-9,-,CSSSEQGFGTEAFF
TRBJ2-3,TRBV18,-,CASSPPSTDTQYF
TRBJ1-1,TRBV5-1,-,CASSLDRAGNTEAFF
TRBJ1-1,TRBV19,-,CASSMGQGAEAFF
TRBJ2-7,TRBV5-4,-,CASSSDRSEQYF
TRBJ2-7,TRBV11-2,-,CASSSTLGGPHSYEQYF
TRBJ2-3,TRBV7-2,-,CASSFGGSTDTQYF
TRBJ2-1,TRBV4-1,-,CASSQRVAGNSANNEQFF
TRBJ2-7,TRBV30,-,CAWSAGPGEQYF
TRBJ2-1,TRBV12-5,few,CASGFLLGTISDEQFF
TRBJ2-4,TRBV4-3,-,CASTPEAKNIQYF